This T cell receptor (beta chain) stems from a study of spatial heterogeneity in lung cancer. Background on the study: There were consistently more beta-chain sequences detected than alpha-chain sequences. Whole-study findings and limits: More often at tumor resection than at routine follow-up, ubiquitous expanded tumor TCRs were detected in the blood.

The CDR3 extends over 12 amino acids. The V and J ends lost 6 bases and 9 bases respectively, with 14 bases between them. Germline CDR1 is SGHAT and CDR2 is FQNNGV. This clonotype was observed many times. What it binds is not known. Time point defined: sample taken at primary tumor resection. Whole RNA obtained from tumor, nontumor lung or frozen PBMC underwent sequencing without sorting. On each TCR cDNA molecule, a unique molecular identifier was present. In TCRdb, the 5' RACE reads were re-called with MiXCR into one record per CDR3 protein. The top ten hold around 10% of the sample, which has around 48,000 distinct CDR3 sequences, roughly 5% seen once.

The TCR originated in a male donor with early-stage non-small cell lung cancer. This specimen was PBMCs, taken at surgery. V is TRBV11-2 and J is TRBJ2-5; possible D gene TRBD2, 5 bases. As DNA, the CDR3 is TGTGCCAGCAGTTCGGACTTTTCGGCCCAGTACTTC. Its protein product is CASSSDFSAQYF. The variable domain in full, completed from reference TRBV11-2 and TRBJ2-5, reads EAGVAQSPRYKIIEKRQSVAFWCNPISGHATLYWYQQILGQGPKLLIQFQNNGVVDDSQLPKDRFSAERLKGVDSTLKIQPAKLEDSAVYLCASSSDFSAQYFGPGTRLLVL.